The rows below give T cell receptor beta chains drawn from one sample of a study of human T cells and chemical hapten exposure. TCRdb independently ran MiXCR on the RACE reads; one entry per CDR3 protein. The sample includes around 200,000 distinct CDR3 sequences, around 30% of them seen just once. The material was whole blood, obtained in connection with sensitization to the hapten diphenylcyclopropenone (DPC). The receptors come from a woman in her thirties with alopecia areata. Some clones in this sample may be carry-over from other donors' samples. Both conserved end residues are part of each CDR3. D genes are given only for firm matches. Clone size, where shown, is once, few, many, or a class for clones that have expanded.

clone size | D gene | J gene | V gene | CDR3 length | CDR3 DNA | CDR3 protein
few | NA | TRBJ2-3 | TRBV10-3 | 11 | TGTGTCACATCGGATACAGATACGCAGTATTTT | CVTSDTDTQYF
NA | NA | TRBJ2-7 | TRBV21-1 | 14 | TGTGCCAGCAGCAAAGGGACTGACACCTACGAGCAGTACTTC | CASSKGTDTYEQYF
few | NA | TRBJ1-5 | TRBV7-6 | 15 | TGTGCCAGCAGCTTAAAGGGCCTGGGAGGAGAGCCCCAGCATTTT | CASSLKGLGGEPQHF
NA | TRBD2 | TRBJ2-2 | TRBV28 | 15 | TGTGCCAGCACCCCAGCGGGGTCTAAGGGCGGGGAGCTGTTTTTT | CASTPAGSKGGELFF
few | TRBD1 | TRBJ2-5 | TRBV6-2/TRBV6-3 | 15 | TGTGCCAGCAGTTACCCACTGACAGGGCCAAAGACCCAGTACTTC | CASSYPLTGPKTQYF
NA | NA | TRBJ2-3 | TRBV29-1 | 11 | TGCAGCGTTCAAGGGCGGAATACGCAGTATTTT | CSVQGRNTQYF
few | TRBD1 | TRBJ1-6 | TRBV12-3/TRBV12-4 | 15 | TGTGCCAGCAAGCCGACAGGGGGTTACAATTCACCCCTCCACTTT | CASKPTGGYNSPLHF
NA | TRBD1 | TRBJ2-2 | TRBV10-3 | 15 | TGTGCCATCAGTCCAGGGGGCTCCGGCACCGGGGAGCTGTTTTTT | CAISPGGSGTGELFF
NA | NA | TRBJ2-7 | TRBV28 | 11 | TGTGCCAGCAGTTTCTTCTACGAGCAGTACTTC | CASSFFYEQYF
NA | TRBD1 | TRBJ2-5 | TRBV7-8 | 15 | TGTGCCAGCAGCTTACCTGACAGGGCGCAAGAGACCCAGTACTTC | CASSLPDRAQETQYF
NA | NA | TRBJ2-1 | TRBV29-1 | 13 | TGCAGCGTTGGAGGGTTGACCTACAATGAGCAGTTCTTC | CSVGGLTYNEQFF
NA | NA | TRBJ2-7 | TRBV4-3 | 16 | TGCGCCAGCAGCCAAGATATCGGGGGATTGGGGTACGAGCAGTACTTC | CASSQDIGGLGYEQYF
NA | NA | TRBJ1-5 | TRBV28 | 14 | TGTGCCAGCAGTTTCGTACTGGAAAGGGAGGCCCAGCATTTT | CASSFVLEREAQHF
few | NA | TRBJ1-1 | TRBV21-1 | 14 | TGTGCCAGCAATAAGGACAGGGGCCGCACTGAAGCTTTCTTT | CASNKDRGRTEAFF
few | NA | TRBJ2-7 | TRBV7-2 | 15 | TGTGCCAGCAGCCCATTGGTCGGGAGCTCCTACGAGCAGTACTTC | CASSPLVGSSYEQYF
NA | NA | TRBJ1-6 | TRBV4-1 | 15 | TGCGCCAGCAGCCAAGGGGGGACGGGGTATTCACCCCTCCACTTT | CASSQGGTGYSPLHF
many | NA | TRBJ2-5 | TRBV7-6 | 16 | TGTGCCAGCAGCTCTCCTTCCCGAGGGGGGTCAGAGACCCAGTACTTC | CASSSPSRGGSETQYF
few | NA | TRBJ2-4 | TRBV11-2 | 17 | TGTGCCAGCAGCCCCCCTGGGGGGTGGTTGGTCAAAAACATTCAGTACTTC | CASSPPGGWLVKNIQYF
many | TRBD1 | TRBJ2-7 | TRBV7-2 | 14 | TGTGCCAGTAGTCTCGACAGGGGGCCCTACGAGCAGTACTTC | CASSLDRGPYEQYF
few | TRBD2 | TRBJ2-1 | TRBV11-3 | 15 | TGTGCCAGCAGCTTATCCTCAGCGGGAGGCAATGAGCAGTTCTTC | CASSLSSAGGNEQFF
few | NA | TRBJ1-5 | TRBV6-2/TRBV6-3 | 14 | TGTGCCAGCAGTTATGGGGGGAGGGCTCAGCCCCAGCATTTT | CASSYGGRAQPQHF
NA | NA | TRBJ2-1 | TRBV20-1 | 12 | TGCAGTGCTTGGAAGGGGCTGTGGGAGCAGTTCTTC | CSAWKGLWEQFF